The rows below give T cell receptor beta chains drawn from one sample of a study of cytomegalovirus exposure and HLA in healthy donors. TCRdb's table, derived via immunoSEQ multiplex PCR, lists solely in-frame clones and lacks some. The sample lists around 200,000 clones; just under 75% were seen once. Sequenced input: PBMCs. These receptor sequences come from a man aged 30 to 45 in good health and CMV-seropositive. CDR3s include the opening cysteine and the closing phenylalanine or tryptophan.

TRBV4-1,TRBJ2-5,CASSQGYSSPETQYF
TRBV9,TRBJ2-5,CASSVAGPGQWYQETQYF
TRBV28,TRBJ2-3,CASSGQGVETQYF
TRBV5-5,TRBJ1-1,CASSPRGGVEAFF
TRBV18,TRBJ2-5,CASSPAGLGETQYF
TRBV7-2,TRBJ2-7,CASSFSGFSYEQYF
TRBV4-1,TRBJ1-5,CASSLLGGGDQPQHF
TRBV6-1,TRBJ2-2,CASCLTETGELFF
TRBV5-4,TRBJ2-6,CASSPSSGANVLTF
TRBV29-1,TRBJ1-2,CSARDRGIQGGYTF
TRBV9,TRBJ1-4,CASSVDFGEGEKLFF
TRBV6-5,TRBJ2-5,CASSYSGGANQETQYF
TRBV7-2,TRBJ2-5,CASSLGISAIQETQYF
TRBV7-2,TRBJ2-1,CASSGTKQFF
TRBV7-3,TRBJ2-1,CASSPQKAGVNDEQFF
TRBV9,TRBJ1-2,CASSEGGRGYTF
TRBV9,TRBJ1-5,CASSVGQGRQPQHF
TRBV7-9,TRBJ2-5,CASSSFRLGETQYF
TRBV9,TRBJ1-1,CASSVASPPGEAFF
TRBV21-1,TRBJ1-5,CASSRRDRRNQPQHF
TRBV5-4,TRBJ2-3,CASSPSTLAGGVKDTQYF
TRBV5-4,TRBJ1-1,CASSPTLNTEAFF
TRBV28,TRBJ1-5,CASTTGVEQPQHF
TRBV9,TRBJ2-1,CASSAGTRVWDNEQFF
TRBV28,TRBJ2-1,CASRTIREGNEQFF
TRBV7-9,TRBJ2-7,CASSSEVSYEQYF
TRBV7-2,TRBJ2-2,CASSLRAPGASGITGELFF
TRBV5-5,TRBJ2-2,CASSPAGVIIYTGELFF
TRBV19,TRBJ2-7,CASSISGYEQYF